Below, 27 T cell receptor beta chains from the same sample are listed, as sequenced in a study of blood T cell repertoires in COVID-19. The data were produced by immunoSEQ multiplex PCR, yet TCRdb's version contains in-frame clones alone and is incomplete. The sample lists 200,000 to 300,000 clones, around 88% seen once, with about 6.7% in the top ten. The sequencing sample was made of peripheral blood. These receptors were collected from a woman aged 25 to 39 with COVID-19, enrolled during active disease.

J is TRBJ1-5 and V is TRBV6-2 or TRBV6-3; 9 bases agree with TRBD1. The CDR3 length is 18 residues. With 2 bases clipped from V and 5 bases from J, the junction kept 13 bases outside the gene matches. CDR1 is MNHEY, CDR2 SVGEGT, per germline. CDR3 region: CASSYDLADRGAYQPQHF. The CDR3 nucleotides are TGTGCCAGCAGTTACGATCTAGCGGACAGGGGTGCCTATCAGCCCCAGCATTTT.

This rearrangement joins TRBV2 to TRBJ2-4; 7 bases are shared with TRBD1. The CDR3 runs to 14 residues. Germline loops: CDR1 SNHLY, CDR2 FYNNEI. V lost 10 bases and J lost 6; bases outside the gene matches: 12. CDR3 protein: CAINDRENRNIQYF. The CDR3 region has the DNA TGTGCCATAAATGACAGGGAGAACCGAAACATTCAGTACTTC.

This clone was seen once. The rearrangement links TRBV21-1 to TRBJ2-7; TRBD1 was called by the table and not checked on the DNA. TRBV21-1 is labeled a pseudogene. CDR3 size: 19 residues. CDR3 coding DNA: TGTGCCAGCAGCAAAGCGCTTTTTAAGGGGGCGCGGGGCTCCTACGAGCAGTACTTC. Its protein is CASSKALFKGARGSYEQYF.

The chain couples TRBV6-2 or TRBV6-3 to TRBJ1-5; 11 positions agree with TRBD1. Germline CDR1 and CDR2: MNHEY and SVGEGT. Trimming at V came to 4 bases and at J to 3 bases, leaving 8 bases not matched to a gene. CDR3 length: 17 residues. The CDR3 is CASSSGTGGDYNQPQHF. CDR3 bases: TGTGCCAGCAGTTCCGGGACAGGGGGGGATTACAATCAGCCCCAGCATTTT.

This clone was counted only a few times. The junction does not match germline at one end; this may be a read error. V gene TRBV6-7 combines with J gene TRBJ1-5; the D is unclear. TRBV6-7 belongs to the ORF category, with a function that is uncertain. The CDR3 spans 11 residues. DNA for the CDR3: TGTGCCAGCAGTAGCTATCAGCCCCAGCATTTT. Protein product: CASSSYQPQHF.

The chain combines TRBV6-1 with TRBJ2-2; weak D call: TRBD1 (5 bases). The CDR3 is 16 residues long. V lost 2 bases to trimming and J lost 4 bases, with 14 bases between them. Germline CDR1 and CDR2: MNHNS and SASEGT. CDR3 protein: CASSEFDRPSTGELFF. The CDR3 region has the DNA TGTGCCAGCAGTGAATTTGACAGACCCTCCACCGGGGAGCTGTTTTTT.

The chain has TRBV5-4 and TRBJ1-2, with D perhaps TRBD1 (6 bases). Germline CDR1 and CDR2: SGHNT and YYREEE (reference sequence). The CDR3 covers 14 residues. V was cut by 4 bases and J by 8 bases, with 18 bases left in between. The CDR3, as DNA: TGTGCCAGCAGCCCCGGTGGGGGCATTGAGGGCTACACCTTC. This gives the protein CASSPGGGIEGYTF.

V gene TRBV29-1 combines with J gene TRBJ1-2; possible D gene TRBD1, 6 bases. CDR1 and CDR2 from the germline V gene are SQVTM and ANQGSEA. The V gene lost 6 bases and the J gene lost 5 bases, with 16 bases spanning the gap. The CDR3 is made up of 13 amino acids. The CDR3 loop reads CSVSQGWGYGYTF. The DNA of the CDR3 is TGCAGCGTCTCACAGGGATGGGGTTATGGCTACACCTTC.

This clone has just a few counts. In the same sample, other DNA sequences code for this CDR3. V gene TRBV27 combines with J gene TRBJ2-7, with D uncertain. Per germline, CDR1 MNHEY and CDR2 SMNVEV (reference sequence). V gave up 6 bases and J gave up 4 bases, with 16 bases separating them. The CDR3 has 14 residues. DNA of the CDR3: TGTGCCAGCAGCCTATCCCCTAATACTTACGAGCAGTACTTC. Protein: CASSLSPNTYEQYF.

The chain recombines TRBV14 with TRBJ2-1; no firm D call. CDR3 length: 13 amino acids. Germline loops: CDR1 SGHDN, CDR2 FVKESK. The germline V and J ends were trimmed by 2 bases and 3 bases, with 5 bases remaining between them. The CDR3 DNA reads as TGTGCCAGCAGCCAAACAGACTACAATGAGCAGTTCTTC. Translating gives CASSQTDYNEQFF.

This chain links TRBV4-2 with TRBJ2-5; a weak D match, TRBD1 (6 bases). The V gene lost 1 base and the J gene lost 4 bases, with 7 bases spanning the gap. The CDR3 runs 13 residues. CDR1 and CDR2 (germline): LGHNA, YNFKEQ. The CDR3 loop reads CASSQARGETQYF. CDR3 DNA: TGTGCCAGCAGCCAAGCCAGGGGAGAGACCCAGTACTTC.

The CDR3 sequence: CASSLPQGTTGELFF. As DNA, the CDR3 is TGTGCCAGCAGCTTACCCCAGGGGACCACCGGGGAGCTGTTTTTT. The rearrangement links TRBV13 to TRBJ2-2; possibly TRBD1 for D (6 bases). The CDR3 has 15 amino acids. The V gene's germline CDR1 is PRHDT and CDR2 FYEKMQ (reference sequence). Trimming left V 2 bases short and J 4 bases short, with 11 bases between.

The chain joins TRBV2 to TRBJ2-7, with 9 bases lining up with TRBD1. The CDR3 has 14 amino acids. V shed 10 bases, J shed 4 bases, and the junction held 11 bases outside the gene matches. Germline V CDR1 and CDR2: SNHLY, FYNNEI. CDR3 in amino acids: CAIPVGQGRYEQYF. The CDR3 DNA sequence: TGTGCCATTCCTGTCGGACAGGGGAGATACGAGCAGTACTTC.

The rearrangement links TRBV7-9 to TRBJ1-1, with 7 bases fitting TRBD1. Trimming removed 1 base from V and 0 bases from J; junction bases left unmatched: 2. Germline V gene data show CDR1 as SEHNR and CDR2 as FQNEAQ (reference sequence). There are 15 residues in the CDR3. CDR3 DNA: TGTGCCAGCAGCTTAGAGGGACAGATGAACACTGAAGCTTTCTTT. This gives the protein CASSLEGQMNTEAFF. Looking up the rest from reference TRBV7-9 and TRBJ1-1 gives the full variable domain: DTGVSQNPRHKITKRGQNVTFRCDPISEHNRLYWYRQTLGQGPEFLTYFQNEAQLEKSRLLSDRFSAERPKGSFSTLEIQRTEQGDSAMYLCASSLEGQMNTEAFFGQGTRLTVV.

This chain joins TRBV28 and TRBJ1-2, with a tentative D call TRBD1 (5 bases). Trimming removed 2 bases from V and 4 bases from J, with 17 bases in between. The length of the CDR3 is 16 residues. Germline loops: CDR1 MDHEN, CDR2 SYDVKM. The CDR3 reads CASSLVLVTESYGYTF. For the CDR3, the DNA is TGTGCCAGCAGTTTAGTCTTGGTGACAGAGTCCTATGGCTACACCTTC.

The chain combines TRBV11-3 with TRBJ2-3, with a possible D match to TRBD1 (5 bases). The ends were cut back, 5 bases at V and 4 bases at J, with 13 bases in the middle. The CDR3 loop spans 14 amino acids. Per the germline V gene, CDR1 is SGHNT and CDR2 is YENEEA. In DNA, the CDR3 is TGTGCCAGCAGCCTCCGTCAGGGCCCAGATACGCAGTATTTT. It is translated as CASSLRQGPDTQYF.

The V and J genes are TRBV29-1 and TRBJ2-3; a possible D gene is TRBD1 (5 bases). V gave up 4 bases and J gave up 4 bases, with 9 bases separating them. The CDR3 loop spans 12 amino acids. In germline, CDR1 is SQVTM, CDR2 ANQGSEA. The CDR3 nucleotides are TGCAGCGTTGTAAAGGGGCCAGATACGCAGTATTTT. Translating it yields CSVVKGPDTQYF.

The chain has TRBV15 and TRBJ2-7; the D gene is possibly TRBD1 (5 bases). The V gene's germline CDR1 is LNHNV and CDR2 YYDKDF (reference sequence). Trimming stripped 0 bases from V and 6 bases from J, with 12 bases between. The CDR3 totals 14 residues. CDR3 region: CATSRELGVSEQYV. The CDR3 DNA is TGTGCCACCAGCAGAGAGCTAGGGGTAAGCGAGCAGTACGTC.

The J gene is TRBJ1-5, the V gene TRBV27, with no clear D. V was clipped by 4 bases and J by 2 bases, with 12 bases between them. This CDR3 has 15 amino acids. Germline V gene data show CDR1 as MNHEY and CDR2 as SMNVEV (reference sequence). The CDR3 protein is CASSSVGSGNQPQHF. Here the CDR3 DNA reads TGTGCCAGCAGTTCAGTTGGCAGTGGCAATCAGCCCCAGCATTTT.

This clone appeared a few times. Other DNA sequences from this sample encode an identical CDR3 as well. The chain employs TRBV18 and TRBJ1-1; unclear D gene. V dropped 6 bases and J dropped 1 base, with 9 bases sitting between them. The CDR3 covers 13 residues. Germline V gene data show CDR1 as KGHSH and CDR2 as LQKENI. The CDR3 coding sequence is TGTGCCAGCTCCCGGACTGAGAACACTGAAGCTTTCTTT. Its translation: CASSRTENTEAFF.

The chain has TRBV24-1 and TRBJ2-1, with D perhaps TRBD1 (6 bases). The CDR3 extends over 13 amino acids. V lost 3 bases and J 6 bases, leaving 8 bases between the germline ends. The germline V gene has CDR1 KGHDR and CDR2 SFDVKD. CDR3 protein: CATSDPGANEQFF. CDR3 DNA: TGTGCCACCAGTGATCCAGGGGCCAATGAGCAGTTCTTC.

This clone was seen a handful of times. J is TRBJ1-2 and V is TRBV28; no reliable D call. Germline lookup yields CDR1 MDHEN and CDR2 SYDVKM. V lost 8 bases and J lost 8, with 18 bases in between. The CDR3 totals 13 residues. DNA of the CDR3: TGTGCCAGCGACGACACCAGTTATGACGGCTACACCTTC. Translation: CASDDTSYDGYTF.

V is TRBV2 and J is TRBJ2-7, with 7 nucleotides matching TRBD1. Trimming at V came to 8 bases and at J to 4 bases, leaving 5 bases not matched to a gene. Germline values: CDR1 SNHLY, CDR2 FYNNEI. CDR3 length equals 12 residues. The DNA for the CDR3 is TGTGCCAGCCTCCCGGACAGGTACGAGCAGTACTTC. Translation: CASLPDRYEQYF.

The chain links TRBV3-1 (or the pseudogene TRBV3-2) to TRBJ2-3; the D gene is possibly TRBD2 (5 bases). From germline, CDR1 is LGHDT and CDR2 YNNKEL (reference sequence). The CDR3 contains 17 residues. Trimming shortened V by 3 bases and J by 5 bases, and 21 bases separated the two germline ends. The CDR3 DNA follows: TGTGCCAGCAGCCAGTATCCTCGCGGGCCTTGGGTAGATACGCAGTATTTT. Its translation is CASSQYPRGPWVDTQYF.

The chain uses TRBV15 and TRBJ2-3; 11 nucleotides match TRBD1. The CDR3 loop spans 17 amino acids. CDR1 and CDR2 from the germline V gene are LNHNV and YYDKDF (reference sequence). V lost 6 bases and J lost 6; bases outside the gene matches: 14. CDR3 coding DNA: TGTGCCACCAGGTCCGGAAGGACAGGGGGCGCGTTTGATACGCAGTATTTT. It encodes CATRSGRTGGAFDTQYF.

This clone was picked up one time. V gene TRBV5-1 combines with J gene TRBJ2-7, with D possibly being TRBD2 (6 bases). Germline values: CDR1 SGHRS, CDR2 YFSETQ. The germline V and J ends were trimmed by 3 bases and 6 bases, with 16 bases remaining between them. This CDR3 is built from 14 residues. The CDR3 coding sequence is TGCGCCAGCAGCTGGGGGGACGCCGGATCCGAGCAGTACGTC. This sequence encodes CASSWGDAGSEQYV.

About this clone itself: One junction end does not reproduce the germline sequence, and a read error may be involved. The rearrangement joins TRBV7-7 to TRBJ2-2, with unresolved D. This CDR3 region has 16 residues. In germline, CDR1 is SSHAT, CDR2 FNYEAQ (reference sequence). As DNA, the CDR3 is TGTGCTAGCAGCTCTTCCAGCGCTTCTAACACCGGGGAGCTGTTTTTT. It encodes CASSSSSASNTGELFF.